Shown below are 23 T cell receptor beta chains from a single sample sequenced in a study of blood T cell repertoires in COVID-19. TCRdb's table, derived via immunoSEQ multiplex PCR, lists solely in-frame clones and lacks some. The sample contains under 130,000 clones, around 76% of which appear only once. Sequenced material: peripheral blood. Receptor source: a woman in her seventies with acute or convalescent COVID-19.

The chain links TRBV18 to TRBJ1-4; 7 bases are a match to TRBD1. The junction had 9 bases not matched to a gene; V was cut back by 3 bases and J by 8 bases. CDR1 and CDR2 from the germline V gene are KGHSH and LQKENI. The CDR3 runs to 15 residues. In DNA form, the CDR3 reads TGTGCCAGCTCACCGGCCGGGGGGGGACAGGAAAAACTGTTTTTT. This codes for CASSPAGGGQEKLFF.

The V gene is TRBV12-3 or TRBV12-4, the J gene TRBJ1-1; maybe TRBD1 (5 bases). This CDR3 has 12 amino acids. V was shortened by 5 bases and J by 7 bases, with 11 bases between the two germline ends. The CDR3: CASSPDRFEAFF. CDR3 sequence (DNA): TGTGCCAGCAGTCCCGACAGATTTGAAGCTTTCTTT.

The CDR3 spells CASSFGSSYNEQFF. The DNA for the CDR3 is TGCGCCAGCAGCTTCGGGAGCTCCTACAATGAGCAGTTCTTC. This chain connects TRBV5-1 to TRBJ2-1; D possibly corresponds to TRBD2 (6 bases). Germline assignment: CDR1 SGHRS and CDR2 YFSETQ. Trimming took off 2 bases at V and 0 bases at J, with 6 bases between the two ends. The CDR3 consists of 14 residues.

The chain joins TRBV28 to TRBJ2-1; TRBD1 agrees at 10 bases. V gave up 6 bases and J gave up 0 bases; unmatched junction bases: 8. Germline CDR1 and CDR2: MDHEN and SYDVKM. The CDR3 consists of 17 residues. The CDR3 nucleotides read TGTGCCAGCAGACCGGGACAGGGGTTACGCTCCTACAATGAGCAGTTCTTC. Encoded protein: CASRPGQGLRSYNEQFF.

The V and J genes are TRBV30 and TRBJ2-2; the match to TRBD2 covers 7 bases. The CDR3 sequence is 14 residues long. Germline V lookup: CDR1 GTSNPN, CDR2 SVGIG (reference sequence). The V gene end was trimmed by 3 bases and the J gene end by 5 bases; junction bases not matched to a gene: 6. The CDR3, as DNA: TGTGCCTGGAGGACGGGAGGAGGGACCGGGGAGCTGTTTTTT. Translated: CAWRTGGGTGELFF.

The chain couples TRBV19 to TRBJ1-1; 7 nucleotides match TRBD1. CDR3 size: 14 residues. Germline V lookup: CDR1 LNHDA, CDR2 SQIVND (reference sequence). V was pared by 3 bases and J by 4 bases, with 5 bases of the junction left unmatched. The DNA for the CDR3 is TGTGCCAGTAGTATTCCAGGGGGAGGCACTGAAGCTTTCTTT. Translating it yields CASSIPGGGTEAFF.

The chain uses TRBV27 and TRBJ2-2; 8 nucleotides agree with TRBD2. Germline loops: CDR1 MNHEY, CDR2 SMNVEV (reference sequence). The CDR3 length is 16 residues. The ends lost 2 bases at V and 5 bases at J; junction bases unmatched: 7. CDR3 in amino acids: CASSLTPGGVTGELFF. As DNA, the CDR3 is TGTGCCAGCAGTTTAACCCCGGGAGGGGTTACCGGGGAGCTGTTTTTT.

This clone was seen a handful of times. V is TRBV5-6 and J is TRBJ2-7; 8 nucleotides align to TRBD2. Trimming removed 3 bases from V and 2 bases from J; junction bases left unmatched: 13. CDR1 and CDR2 (germline): SGHDT, YYEEEE. The CDR3 is 17 amino acids. For the CDR3, the DNA is TGTGCCAGCAGCTCAAGTAGCGGGGTCCCGATAACCTACGAGCAGTACTTC. Encoded protein: CASSSSSGVPITYEQYF. Drawing the rest from reference TRBV5-6 and TRBJ2-7, the complete variable domain is DAGVTQSPTHLIKTRGQQVTLRCSPKSGHDTVSWYQQALGQGPQFIFQYYEEEERQRGNFPDRFSGHQFPNYSSELNVNALLLGDSALYLCASSSSSGVPITYEQYFGPGTRLTVT.

The chain couples TRBV28 to TRBJ2-7; 8 bases are a match to TRBD2. The CDR3 runs 12 residues. Trimming removed 6 bases from V and 12 bases from J; junction bases left unmatched: 10. Germline CDR1 is MDHEN and CDR2 is SYDVKM. CDR3 coding DNA: TGTGCCAGCAGCCCGACCAGCGGGGGAGGGTACTTC. It specifies CASSPTSGGGYF.

The rearrangement joins TRBV28 to TRBJ1-1; 7 positions match TRBD1. The CDR3 has 13 residues. The junction had 4 bases not matched to a gene; V was cut back by 2 bases and J by 7 bases. Looked up from germline, CDR1 is MDHEN and CDR2 is SYDVKM. CDR3 nucleotides: TGTGCCAGCAGTTTAACAGGGGAATTTGAAGCTTTCTTT. Translated: CASSLTGEFEAFF.

This chain links TRBV7-9 with TRBJ2-5; D ambiguous. This CDR3 has 12 residues. Germline CDR1 and CDR2: SEHNR and FQNEAQ (reference sequence). The germline V and J ends were trimmed by 5 bases and 4 bases, with 8 bases remaining between them. The CDR3 loop reads CASSQVVETQYF. The CDR3 DNA sequence: TGTGCCAGCAGCCAGGTGGTAGAGACCCAGTACTTC.

The rearrangement joins TRBV18 to TRBJ1-1; no clear D gene. CDR1 KGHSH and CDR2 LQKENI come from the germline V gene. V gave up 2 bases and J gave up 3 bases, with 7 bases separating them. CDR3 length: 13 residues. CDR3 nucleotide sequence: TGTGCCAGCTCACCAAGCCTCGACACTGAAGCTTTCTTT. It is translated as CASSPSLDTEAFF.

This clone appeared a few times. This chain connects TRBV11-2 to TRBJ2-5; D is possibly TRBD2 (6 bases). Germline values: CDR1 SGHAT, CDR2 FQNNGV. The CDR3 is 13 residues long. V was clipped by 0 bases and J by 4 bases, with 6 bases between them. CDR3 bases: TGTGCCAGCAGCTTAGAGGGAGGAGAGACCCAGTACTTC. It specifies CASSLEGGETQYF.

V usage is TRBV4-3 and J usage is TRBJ1-6; a possible D gene is TRBD1 (5 bases). V dropped 0 bases and J dropped 5 bases, with 11 bases sitting between them. The germline V gene has CDR1 LGHNA and CDR2 YSLEER. The CDR3 consists of 16 residues. DNA for the CDR3: TGCGCCAGCAGCCAAGACCCGGGGGGAGATAATTCACCCCTCCACTTT. This translates into CASSQDPGGDNSPLHF.

V gene TRBV28 combines with J gene TRBJ2-7, with a tentative D call TRBD2 (7 bases). The CDR3 consists of 15 residues. V lost 5 bases to trimming and J lost 2 bases, with 16 bases between them. Germline V lookup: CDR1 MDHEN, CDR2 SYDVKM. CDR3 coding DNA: TGTGCCAGCAGTAAGGACGGGGGGCACACCTACGAGCAGTACTTC. This sequence encodes CASSKDGGHTYEQYF.

V gene TRBV27 combines with J gene TRBJ1-6; the D gene is possibly TRBD1 (5 bases). CDR3 length: 12 residues. Germline lookup yields CDR1 MNHEY and CDR2 SMNVEV (reference sequence). With 4 bases removed from V and 8 bases from J, the gap between germline ends came to 6 bases. The CDR3 nucleotides are TGTGCCAGCAGTTCCAGGGATTCACCCCTCCACTTT. Translating gives CASSSRDSPLHF.

The chain uses TRBV6-5 and TRBJ1-3, with 7 bases matching TRBD1. The germline gives CDR1 MNHEY, CDR2 SVGAGI. The CDR3 loop spans 14 amino acids. V lost 7 bases and J lost 3; bases outside the gene matches: 6. The CDR3 sequence is CASITGEVGNTIYF. DNA for the CDR3: TGTGCCAGCATTACAGGGGAGGTTGGAAACACCATATATTTT.

There are a few counts of this clone. The V and J genes are TRBV5-1 and TRBJ2-7; D is undetermined. Trimming left V 0 bases short and J 2 bases short, with 9 bases between. Germline V gives CDR1 SGHRS, CDR2 YFSETQ. This CDR3 has 14 amino acids. The DNA for the CDR3 is TGCGCCAGCAGCTTGGCCGTCAGTGCCTACGAGCAGTACTTC. Translation: CASSLAVSAYEQYF. Supplemented by reference TRBV5-1 and TRBJ2-7, the full variable domain reads KAGVTQTPRYLIKTRGQQVTLSCSPISGHRSVSWYQQTPGQGLQFLFEYFSETQRNKGNFPGRFSGRQFSNSRSEMNVSTLELGDSALYLCASSLAVSAYEQYFGPGTRLTVT.

This clone has only a few counts. CDR3 sequence: CASSQASGSGANVLTF. CDR3 DNA: TGCGCCAGCAGCCAAGCGTCGGGCTCTGGGGCCAACGTCCTGACTTTC. The V and J genes are TRBV4-3 and TRBJ2-6; no reliable D call. The germline V gene has CDR1 LGHNA and CDR2 YSLEER. This CDR3 is built from 16 residues. The V end was cut by 1 base, the J end by 0 bases, with 7 bases between.

The rearrangement joins TRBV25-1 to TRBJ1-1, with TRBD1 matching 9 bases. The germline V gene has CDR1 MGHDK and CDR2 SYGVNS. The length of the CDR3 is 15 residues. Trimming took 6 bases from V and 0 from J; bases not matched to a gene: 5. CDR3 coding DNA: TGTGCCAGCAGCATGACAGGGGGGATGAACACTGAAGCTTTCTTT. This gives the protein CASSMTGGMNTEAFF.

The chain links TRBV15 to TRBJ1-2; TRBD1 aligns across 12 bases. Losses at the gene ends were 2 bases for V and 7 bases for J; bases not matched to a gene: 2. Germline-derived CDR1 and CDR2 are LNHNV and YYDKDF (reference sequence). The CDR3 consists of 14 residues. The CDR3 DNA reads TGTGCCACCAGCAGAAGGGGACAGGGGGCTGGCTACACCTTC. This sequence encodes CATSRRGQGAGYTF.

The chain carries TRBV15 and TRBJ1-2; TRBD1 agrees at 7 bases. This CDR3 is 14 amino acids long. After removal of 3 bases from V and 5 bases from J, the junction contained 6 bases not matched to a gene. Germline V gene sequence: CDR1 LNHNV, CDR2 YYDKDF (reference sequence). In DNA, the CDR3 is TGTGCCACCAGCAGTGGTACAGGGGCTTATGGCTACACCTTC. Translation: CATSSGTGAYGYTF.

This clone was recorded a few times. This chain links TRBV9 with TRBJ2-3, with 7 bases lining up with TRBD1. The CDR3 has 14 residues. Germline CDR1 SGDLS, CDR2 YYNGEE. The trim removed 5 bases at V and 0 bases at J, leaving 3 bases unmatched. The CDR3 region has the DNA TGTGCCAGCAGTCGAGGGGGCAGCACAGATACGCAGTATTTT. This codes for CASSRGGSTDTQYF.